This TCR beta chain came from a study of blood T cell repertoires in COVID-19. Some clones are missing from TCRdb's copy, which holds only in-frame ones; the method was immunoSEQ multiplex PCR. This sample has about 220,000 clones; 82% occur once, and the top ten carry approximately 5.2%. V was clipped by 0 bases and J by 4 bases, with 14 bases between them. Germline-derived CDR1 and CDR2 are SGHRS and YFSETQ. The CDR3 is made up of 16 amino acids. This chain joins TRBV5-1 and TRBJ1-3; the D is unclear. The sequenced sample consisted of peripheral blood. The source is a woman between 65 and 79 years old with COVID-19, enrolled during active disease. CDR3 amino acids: CASSLVMGGSGNTIYF. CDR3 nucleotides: TGCGCCAGCAGCTTGGTCATGGGAGGATCGGGAAACACCATATATTTT. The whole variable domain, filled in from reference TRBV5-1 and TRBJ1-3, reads KAGVTQTPRYLIKTRGQQVTLSCSPISGHRSVSWYQQTPGQGLQFLFEYFSETQRNKGNFPGRFSGRQFSNSRSEMNVSTLELGDSALYLCASSLVMGGSGNTIYFGEGSWLTVV.